This T cell receptor beta chain was sequenced during a study of T-cell memory formation after mild COVID-19. This clonotype was counted only a few times. Its cognate antigen is unknown. TCRdb fed the 5' RACE reads into MiXCR, producing one record per CDR3 protein. The sample holds 150,000 or so distinct CDR3 sequences, about 23% seen once. Study observations and caveats: Contracting CD8+ clones were enriched in EMRA, CD4+ mainly in CM and EM. Day 15 to 85 contracting clones showed balanced CD4/CD8; later expanders leaned CD4+.

V gave up 0 bases and J gave up 6 bases; unmatched junction bases: 8. The germline gives CDR1 SGDLS, CDR2 YYNGEE. There are 15 residues in the CDR3. Material for sequencing was PBMCs or a T cell subset sorted from them (not recorded which). The clonotype originates from an adult woman who had mild COVID-19 (a few samples of this study predate the infection). Cell type and time point are not known. The V and J genes are TRBV9 and TRBJ1-2; 7 nucleotides match TRBD1. The CDR3 region has the DNA TGTGCCAGCAGCGTAGCTCCAGGGGGGAGAGATGGCTACACCTTC. This encodes CASSVAPGGRDGYTF.